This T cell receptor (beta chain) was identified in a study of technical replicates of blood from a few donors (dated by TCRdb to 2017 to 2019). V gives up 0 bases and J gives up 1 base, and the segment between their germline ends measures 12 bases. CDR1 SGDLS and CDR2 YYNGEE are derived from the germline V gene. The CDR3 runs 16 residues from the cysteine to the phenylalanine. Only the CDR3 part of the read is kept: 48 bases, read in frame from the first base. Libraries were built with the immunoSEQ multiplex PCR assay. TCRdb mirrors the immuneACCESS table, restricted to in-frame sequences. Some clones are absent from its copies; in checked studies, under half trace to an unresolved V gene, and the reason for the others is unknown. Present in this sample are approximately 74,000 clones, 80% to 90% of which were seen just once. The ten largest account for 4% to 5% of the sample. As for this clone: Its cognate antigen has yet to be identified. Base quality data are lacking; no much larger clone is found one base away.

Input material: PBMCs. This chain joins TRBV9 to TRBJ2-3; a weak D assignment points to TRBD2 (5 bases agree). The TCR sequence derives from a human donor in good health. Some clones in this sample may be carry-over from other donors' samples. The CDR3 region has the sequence CASSVAGAEGTDTQYF. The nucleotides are TGTGCCAGCAGCGTAGCTGGAGCGGAGGGCACAGATACGCAGTATTTT.